A single sample gave rise to the 10 T cell receptor beta chains below, sequenced in a study of neurological immune-mediated disorders. TCRdb re-called the 5' RACE reads with MiXCR, one entry per CDR3 protein. The sample lists tens of thousands of distinct CDR3 sequences, roughly 3.5% occurring once. The sequenced sample consisted of PBMCs. The receptors were gathered from a woman aged 50 to 65 with multiple sclerosis.

Many counts were recorded for this clonotype. V is TRBV12-3 or TRBV12-4 and J is TRBJ1-4; TRBD1 agrees at 10 bases. J gave up 8 bases and V 6 bases, and 12 bases lay outside the gene matches. CDR3 length: 16 residues. In DNA form, the CDR3 reads TGTGCCAGCAGCCCCACCGGGACAGGGGAACGGGAAAAACTGTTTTTT. Residues: CASSPTGTGEREKLFF.

At least ten counts were recorded for this clonotype. The J gene is TRBJ2-7, the V gene TRBV7-2; D ambiguous. The CDR3 is 14 amino acids. CDR1 is SGHTA, CDR2 FQGNSA, per germline. Trimming stripped 4 bases from V and 5 bases from J, with 15 bases between. The CDR3 region has the DNA TGTGCCAGCAGCTCTAATGGGTTTGGGGACGAGCAGTACTTC. This gives the protein CASSSNGFGDEQYF.

This clonotype was seen many times. The J gene is TRBJ2-3, the V gene TRBV5-5, with D possibly being TRBD2 (5 bases). The germline CDR1 and CDR2 sequences are SGHKS and YYEKEE (reference sequence). The CDR3 extends over 16 amino acids. V lost 0 bases and J lost 4, with 15 bases in between. This chain's CDR3 is CASSLVRGSPSDTQYF. The CDR3 nucleotides read TGTGCCAGCAGCTTGGTCCGGGGTTCGCCCTCAGATACGCAGTATTTT.

There are many counts of this clonotype. The chain links TRBV5-1 to TRBJ1-5; D perhaps matches TRBD1 (5 bases). Germline V gives CDR1 SGHRS, CDR2 YFSETQ. This CDR3 has 14 residues. V was shortened by 0 bases and J by 7 bases, with 11 bases between the two germline ends. CDR3 in amino acids: CASSLGGDGQPQHF. The CDR3 region has the DNA TGCGCCAGCAGCTTGGGAGGGGATGGACAGCCCCAGCATTTT. Combining the CDR3 with reference TRBV5-1 and TRBJ1-5 gives the whole variable domain KAGVTQTPRYLIKTRGQQVTLSCSPISGHRSVSWYQQTPGQGLQFLFEYFSETQRNKGNFPGRFSGRQFSNSRSEMNVSTLELGDSALYLCASSLGGDGQPQHFGDGTRLSIL.

There are many counts of this clonotype. This chain connects TRBV4-1 to TRBJ2-7; 7 bases map to TRBD2. J gave up 7 bases and V 2 bases, and 5 bases lay outside the gene matches. CDR1 MGHRA and CDR2 YSYEKL come from the germline V gene. The CDR3 spans 13 residues. CDR3 loop: CASSQKRGGEQYF. In nucleotides, the CDR3 is TGCGCCAGCAGCCAAAAGCGGGGAGGGGAGCAGTACTTC.

This clonotype occurred many times. The chain joins TRBV4-2 to TRBJ2-3; 7 nucleotides align to TRBD2. The CDR3 consists of 16 residues. Losses at the gene ends were 0 bases for V and 2 bases for J; bases not matched to a gene: 5. The germline V gene has CDR1 LGHNA and CDR2 YNFKEQ. CDR3 region: CASSQETTSVTDTQYF. The CDR3 region has the DNA TGTGCCAGCAGCCAAGAGACAACTAGCGTCACAGATACGCAGTATTTT.

This clonotype was recorded many times. One end of the junction is discordant with germline, which a read error may explain. J is TRBJ2-1 and V is TRBV9, with 7 bases aligning to TRBD2. The CDR3 is 16 residues long. The V gene's germline CDR1 is SGDLS and CDR2 YYNGEE. In DNA, the CDR3 is TGTGCCAGCGGCGTAGGGGAGCGGGGCAGCTACAATGAGCAGTTCTTC. It is translated as CASGVGERGSYNEQFF.

This clonotype was seen ten or more times. This sequence joins TRBV7-8 and TRBJ2-1, with D unclear. V was shortened by 5 bases and J by 4 bases, with 12 bases between the two germline ends. This CDR3 region has 14 residues. Per the germline V gene, CDR1 is SGHVS and CDR2 is FQNEAQ. This CDR3 is CASSPPQAYNEQFF. CDR3 sequence (DNA): TGTGCCAGCAGCCCGCCCCAGGCGTACAATGAGCAGTTCTTC.

This clonotype was counted at least ten times. The V call is TRBV5-1, the J call TRBJ2-6; 8 bases agree with TRBD1. V lost 2 bases and J lost 0; bases outside the gene matches: 4. This CDR3 has 17 amino acids. Germline V gene sequence: CDR1 SGHRS, CDR2 YFSETQ. The CDR3 DNA reads TGCGCCAGCAGCTTCCCAGGGGGCATCTCTGGGGCCAACGTCCTGACTTTC. This codes for CASSFPGGISGANVLTF.

This clonotype was detected ten times or more. The V and J genes are TRBV5-1 and TRBJ1-4; no reliable D call. Germline values: CDR1 SGHRS, CDR2 YFSETQ. The CDR3 is 13 residues long. V lost 2 bases and J 8 bases, leaving 10 bases between the germline ends. In nucleotides, the CDR3 is TGCGCCAGCAGCTTTTCCATTGACGAAAAACTGTTTTTT. Protein sequence: CASSFSIDEKLFF.